This entry features one T cell receptor beta chain sequence. Its antigen is as yet unknown. This entry belongs to a study of OX40 agonist ivuxolimab in advanced cancers. Findings and caveats of the study: It was also the case that some nonresponders had low normalized T-cell clonal expansion.

Patients with a history of autoimmune disease or on systemic immunosuppression were excluded. The CDR3 has 15 amino acids. Germline V gene lookup returns CDR1 GTSNPN and CDR2 SVGIG (reference sequence). Trimming shortened V by 3 bases and J by 0 bases, and 9 bases separated the two germline ends. Profiled with immunoSEQ multiplex PCR; TCRdb holds only in-frame clones, not every one. The repertoire consists of about 77,000 clones, with roughly 87% occurring once and the leading ten covering roughly 0.66%. This sample comprised CD4+ or CD8+ T cells sorted from blood, obtained in a trial of the OX40 agonist ivuxolimab. The receptor was isolated from an adult with an advanced solid tumor such as melanoma, head and neck, liver or kidney cancer. The rearrangement joins TRBV30 to TRBJ2-6; D remains ambiguous. The CDR3 bases are TGTGCCTGGAGCGGACCAAGCTCTGGGGCCAACGTCCTGACTTTC. This codes for CAWSGPSSGANVLTF.